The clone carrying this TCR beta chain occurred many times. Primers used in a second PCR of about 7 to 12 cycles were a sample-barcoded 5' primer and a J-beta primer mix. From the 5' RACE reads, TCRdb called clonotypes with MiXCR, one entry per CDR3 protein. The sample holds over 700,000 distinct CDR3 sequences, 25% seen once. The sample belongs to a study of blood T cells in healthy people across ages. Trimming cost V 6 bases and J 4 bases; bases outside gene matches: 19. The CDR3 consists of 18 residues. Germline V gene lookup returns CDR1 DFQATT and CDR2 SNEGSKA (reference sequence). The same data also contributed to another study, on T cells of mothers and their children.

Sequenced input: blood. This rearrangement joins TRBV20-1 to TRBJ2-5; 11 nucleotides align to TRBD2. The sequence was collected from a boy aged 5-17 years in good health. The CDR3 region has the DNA TGCAGTGCAGAGAGCTGGGTTAGCGGGGGGGCCCCGGGAGAGACCCAGTACTTC. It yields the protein CSAESWVSGGAPGETQYF.